What follows describes a single TCR beta chain. The antigen is undetermined. The sample comes from a study of blood T cells in healthy people across ages. Germline V gene sequence: CDR1 LGHNA, CDR2 YSLEER. The CDR3 spans 15 residues. Study-level points and caveats: With naive T cell percentage, TCR beta diversity showed a strong correlation. Age advanced and TCR beta diversity per million T cells fell, roughly linearly.

Isolation of PBMCs gave at least 6 million cells per sample. Using a J-beta primer mix together with a sample-barcoded 5' primer, a second PCR was run for roughly 6 to 11 cycles. TCRdb independently ran MiXCR on the 5' RACE reads; one entry per CDR3 protein. This sample carries around 1,800,000 distinct CDR3 sequences, about two fifths of them seen once, and the ten largest clones take under 25%. The clonotype originates from a human donor in good health. The V gene is TRBV4-3, the J gene TRBJ2-4, with D unclear. The J call could be wrong; TRBJ2-7 is a better fit for the DNA end. Input material: blood. The CDR3 DNA reads as TGCGCCAGCAGCCAAGTCGTACAGCCTACCAGCGAGCAGTACTTC. Protein: CASSQVVQPTSEQYF.